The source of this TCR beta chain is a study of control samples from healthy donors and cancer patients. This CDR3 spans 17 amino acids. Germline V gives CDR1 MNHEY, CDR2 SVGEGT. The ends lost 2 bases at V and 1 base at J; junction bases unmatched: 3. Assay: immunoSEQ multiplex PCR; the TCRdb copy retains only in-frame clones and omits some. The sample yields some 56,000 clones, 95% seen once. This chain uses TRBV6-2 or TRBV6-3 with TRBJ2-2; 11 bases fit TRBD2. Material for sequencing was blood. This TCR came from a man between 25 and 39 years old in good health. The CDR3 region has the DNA TGTGCCAGCAGTTACATCACTAGCGGGAGGAACACCGGGGAGCTGTTTTTT. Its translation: CASSYITSGRNTGELFF.